A selection of T cell receptor beta chains follows, all from one sample in a study of identifying expanded T cells in peripheral blood. Clones were read by immunoSEQ multiplex PCR, and TCRdb kept only the in-frame ones, dropping some. The table shows around 60,000 clones, with around 86% occurring only once. Sequencing used blood. The receptors were gathered from a person aged 18 to 75 in good health. Each CDR3 is given with its conserved first and last residue. The D gene is left open where the match is weak. Clone size is stated in some rows and not others, as once, few, many or a class when expanded.

>TRBD2|TRBV18|16|NA|TRBJ2-5
TGTGCCAGCTCACCACCGGCGGGAGGGGTACGAGAGACCCAGTACTTC
CASSPPAGGVRETQYF
>NA|TRBV5-6|13|NA|TRBJ2-1
TGTGCCAGCAGCTACACCGGAGGGAATGAGCAGTTCTTC
CASSYTGGNEQFF
>NA|TRBV5-1|14|NA|TRBJ2-1
TGCGCCAGCAGCGGGAGGAGCTCCTACAATGAGCAGTTCTTC
CASSGRSSYNEQFF
>NA|TRBV9|14|NA|TRBJ1-1
TGTGCCAGCAGCGTAGATGACGGATACACTGAAGCTTTCTTT
CASSVDDGYTEAFF
>NA|TRBV19|15|NA|TRBJ1-4
TGTGCCAGTAGAGCCCCCCGGAAGGGGGATGAAAAACTGTTTTTT
CASRAPRKGDEKLFF
>NA|TRBV5-4|15|NA|TRBJ2-1
TGTGCCAGCAGCTTGGGGGGTAGCTCCTACAATGAGCAGTTCTTC
CASSLGGSSYNEQFF
>TRBD2|TRBV5-1|16|NA|TRBJ2-1
TGCGCCAGCAGCGAATGGGGACTAGCGGGGGAGAGGGAGCAGTTCTTC
CASSEWGLAGEREQFF
>TRBD2|TRBV7-2|17|few|TRBJ2-1
TGTGCCAGCAGCCCCCGACTAGCGGGTTCTAGGGGCAATGAGCAGTTCTTC
CASSPRLAGSRGNEQFF
>TRBD2|TRBV10-2|15|NA|TRBJ2-2
TGCGCCAGCCAGACTAGCGGGTACAACACCGGGGAGCTGTTTTTT
CASQTSGYNTGELFF
>TRBD2|TRBV27|15|NA|TRBJ2-2
TGTGCCAGCAGTGAGACTAGCGGGAGAACCGGGGAGCTGTTTTTT
CASSETSGRTGELFF
>NA|TRBV6-6|12|few|TRBJ2-7
TGTGCCGTAGGGGGTAGCTCCTACGAGCAGTACTTC
CAVGGSSYEQYF
>TRBD2|TRBV6-5|16|NA|TRBJ2-2
TGTGCCAGCAGTTACACCAGCGGGGCGAACACCGGGGAGCTGTTTTTT
CASSYTSGANTGELFF
>NA|TRBV6-5|14|many|TRBJ2-7
TGTGCCAGCAGTTACATGGGACGGGCCTACGAGCAGTACTTC
CASSYMGRAYEQYF
>TRBD1|TRBV19|15|NA|TRBJ1-5
TGTGCCAGTAGCCAAACGACAGGGTTAATGCAGCCCCAGCATTTT
CASSQTTGLMQPQHF